The 14 T cell receptor beta chains presented below share a single source sample, sequenced in a study of spatial heterogeneity in lung cancer. From the 5' RACE reads, TCRdb called clonotypes with MiXCR, one entry per CDR3 protein. The sample shows 23,000 or so distinct CDR3 sequences, roughly 9.7% of them seen only once. Noted time point: blood at routine non-recurrence follow-up after resection. The sequenced sample was PBMCs, obtained at follow-up. The receptor source for this set is a male donor with early-stage non-small cell lung cancer.

The table lists this clonotype with a few counts. This CDR3 is CASSQVRGPNTEAFF. The CDR3 DNA reads TGTGCCAGCAGCCAAGTGCGGGGACCGAACACTGAAGCTTTCTTT. The chain recombines TRBV14 with TRBJ1-1, with D possibly being TRBD1 (5 bases). V was pared by 1 base and J by 1 base, with 10 bases between. Per the germline V gene, CDR1 is SGHDN and CDR2 is FVKESK. The CDR3 extends over 15 amino acids. Looking up the rest from reference TRBV14 and TRBJ1-1 gives the full variable domain: EAGVTQFPSHSVIEKGQTVTLRCDPISGHDNLYWYRRVMGKEIKFLLHFVKESKQDESGMPNNRFLAERTGGTYSTLKVQPAELEDSGVYFCASSQVRGPNTEAFFGQGTRLTVV.

This clonotype was recorded many times. The rearrangement joins TRBV5-4 to TRBJ1-5; D is unclear. V was clipped by 0 bases and J by 7 bases, with 14 bases between them. CDR3 length equals 15 residues. Germline assignment: CDR1 SGHNT and CDR2 YYREEE (reference sequence). CDR3 loop: CASSLGTDLAQPQHF. The CDR3 DNA reads as TGTGCCAGCAGCTTGGGTACAGACCTGGCCCAGCCCCAGCATTTT.

The sample holds many counts of this clonotype. The chain is built from TRBV7-6 and TRBJ2-7; D might be TRBD2 (7 bases). Germline CDR1 reads SGHVS; CDR2 reads FNYEAQ. The CDR3 is made up of 16 amino acids. Trimming left V 3 bases short and J 3 bases short, with 18 bases between. DNA for the CDR3: TGTGCCAGCAGCTTGGAACCCCTAGGGGGGGGCTACGAGCAGTACTTC. It yields the protein CASSLEPLGGGYEQYF. Variable domain in full (rest from reference TRBV7-6 and TRBJ2-7): GAGVSQSPRYKVTKRGQDVALRCDPISGHVSLYWYRQALGQGPEFLTYFNYEAQQDKSGLPNDRFSAERPEGSISTLTIQRTEQRDSAMYRCASSLEPLGGGYEQYFGPGTRLTVT.

There are a few counts of this clonotype. This chain connects TRBV20-1 to TRBJ2-5; D is possibly TRBD2 (7 bases). V dropped 2 bases and J dropped 1 base, with 11 bases sitting between them. This CDR3 has 14 amino acids. Per germline, CDR1 DFQATT and CDR2 SNEGSKA (reference sequence). Here the CDR3 reads CSARRRGPQETQYF. The CDR3 DNA follows: TGCAGTGCTAGAAGGCGGGGGCCCCAAGAGACCCAGTACTTC.

At least ten counts were recorded for this clonotype. V and J are TRBV10-3 and TRBJ2-3, with D maybe TRBD2 (5 bases). V dropped 8 bases and J dropped 0 bases, with 9 bases sitting between them. The CDR3 has 13 residues. CDR1 and CDR2 from the germline V gene are ENHRY and SYGVKD. CDR3 sequence: CAIRGASTDTQYF. In DNA, the CDR3 is TGTGCCATCCGGGGTGCTAGCACAGATACGCAGTATTTT.

The CDR3 is CASSPQRIYNEQFF. The CDR3, as DNA: TGTGCCAGCAGCCCTCAACGAATCTACAATGAGCAGTTCTTC. The genes are TRBV5-5 and TRBJ2-1; D uncertain. Germline lookup yields CDR1 SGHKS and CDR2 YYEKEE (reference sequence). CDR3 length: 14 residues. V dropped 4 bases and J dropped 3 bases, with 11 bases sitting between them.

This clonotype was seen many times. The J gene is TRBJ2-7, the V gene TRBV13, with D possibly TRBD2 on 6 matching bases. Germline V gene sequence: CDR1 PRHDT, CDR2 FYEKMQ (reference sequence). The ends were cut back, 5 bases at V and 0 bases at J, with 14 bases in the middle. The CDR3 is 15 amino acids. CDR3 nucleotides: TGTGCCAGCAGCCCGACTAGGGAGAGCTCCTACGAGCAGTACTTC. Residues: CASSPTRESSYEQYF.

The chain employs TRBV18 and TRBJ2-3; 11 bases line up with TRBD2. The ends lost 6 bases at V and 1 base at J; junction bases unmatched: 9. This CDR3 has 17 amino acids. Germline V lookup: CDR1 KGHSH, CDR2 LQKENI. CDR3 protein: CASSSSQTSGGTDTQYF. The CDR3, as DNA: TGTGCCAGCTCGTCCAGCCAGACTAGCGGGGGCACAGATACGCAGTATTTT.

The chain combines TRBV7-9 with TRBJ2-5; 8 bases fit TRBD1. This CDR3 contains 16 residues. Trimming removed 3 bases from V and 2 bases from J; junction bases left unmatched: 8. Germline V lookup: CDR1 SEHNR, CDR2 FQNEAQ (reference sequence). In DNA, the CDR3 is TGTGCCAGCAGCTTCCCCCGAAACAGGGGGCAAGAGACCCAGTACTTC. Translating gives CASSFPRNRGQETQYF.

This sequence joins TRBV7-2 and TRBJ1-2; D unresolved. Germline values: CDR1 SGHTA, CDR2 FQGNSA. V was pared by 4 bases and J by 4 bases, with 7 bases between. The CDR3 consists of 12 residues. DNA of the CDR3: TGTGCCAGCAGCTCCACGGGCTATGGCTACACCTTC. Its translation is CASSSTGYGYTF.

The chain recombines TRBV4-1 with TRBJ2-7; 7 bases are shared with TRBD1. This CDR3 is 14 amino acids long. Germline CDR1 reads MGHRA; CDR2 reads YSYEKL. V dropped 3 bases and J dropped 6; count of bases not matched to a gene: 8. The CDR3 is CASSHPGQNPEQYF. CDR3 nucleotides: TGCGCCAGCAGCCACCCGGGACAGAATCCCGAGCAGTACTTC.

This clonotype was recorded at least ten times. The chain is built from TRBV28 and TRBJ2-7; no definite D call. Per germline, CDR1 MDHEN and CDR2 SYDVKM. The length of the CDR3 is 13 residues. Trimming shortened V by 6 bases and J by 3 bases, and 12 bases separated the two germline ends. Written as DNA, the CDR3 is TGTGCCAGCAGCGATTTTGGGTTCTACGAGCAGTACTTC. Encoded protein: CASSDFGFYEQYF.

The table lists this clonotype with many counts. The chain employs TRBV7-2 and TRBJ1-1; D gene unclear. The CDR3 covers 15 residues. CDR1 and CDR2 (germline): SGHTA, FQGNSA. V dropped 1 base and J dropped 4 bases, with 13 bases sitting between them. The CDR3: CASSLVDTRGTEAFF. In DNA, the CDR3 is TGTGCCAGCAGCTTAGTAGATACCCGCGGCACTGAAGCTTTCTTT.

Many counts were recorded for this clonotype. J is TRBJ2-1 and V is TRBV18, with unresolved D. Trimming took off 4 bases at V and 5 bases at J, with 12 bases between the two ends. Germline values: CDR1 KGHSH, CDR2 LQKENI. CDR3 size: 14 residues. CDR3 nucleotide sequence: TGTGCCAGCTCACACCCCGCCCGAAACAATGAGCAGTTCTTC. Protein product: CASSHPARNNEQFF.